This T cell receptor (beta chain) was captured in a study of T cells after posttransplantation cyclophosphamide. This clone was observed many times. Its specificity is not known. Sequenced by immunoSEQ multiplex PCR; TCRdb stores in-frame clones only, minus some. The repertoire consists of around 35,000 clones, none detected only once. The related graft donor's blood sample was taken on the day of bone marrow donation. The CDR3 covers 16 residues. CDR1 is SGDLS and CDR2 is YYNGEE in the germline V gene. Trimming cost V 3 bases and J 4 bases, with 16 bases left between them. Study-level points and caveats: Tissue-infiltrating T cells from skin or gut overlapped little with blood T cells. Later post-transplant blood repertoires were often dominated by donor CD8+ memory clones. After PTCy, TRB diversity resembled that of CNI/methotrexate controls.

This sequence joins TRBV9 and TRBJ1-4; D is ambiguous. This TCR was sampled from a girl aged 10 to 17 in good health, CMV-negative, and a related stem cell transplant donor. The sequenced sample consisted of PBMCs. The CDR3 sequence is CASSAGVGGFNEKLFF. CDR3 nucleotide sequence: TGTGCCAGCAGCGCGGGCGTTGGAGGCTTTAATGAAAAACTGTTTTTT.